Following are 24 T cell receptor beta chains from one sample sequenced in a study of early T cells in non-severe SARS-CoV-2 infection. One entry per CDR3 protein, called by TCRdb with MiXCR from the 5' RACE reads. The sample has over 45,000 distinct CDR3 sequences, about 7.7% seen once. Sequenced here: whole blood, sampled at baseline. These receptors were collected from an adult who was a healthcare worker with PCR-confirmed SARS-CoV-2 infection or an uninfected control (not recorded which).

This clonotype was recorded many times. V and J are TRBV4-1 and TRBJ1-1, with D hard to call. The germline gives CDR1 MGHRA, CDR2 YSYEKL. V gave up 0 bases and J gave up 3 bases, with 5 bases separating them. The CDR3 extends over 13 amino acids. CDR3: CASSQDRDTEAFF. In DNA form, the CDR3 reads TGCGCCAGCAGCCAAGATAGGGACACTGAAGCTTTCTTT.

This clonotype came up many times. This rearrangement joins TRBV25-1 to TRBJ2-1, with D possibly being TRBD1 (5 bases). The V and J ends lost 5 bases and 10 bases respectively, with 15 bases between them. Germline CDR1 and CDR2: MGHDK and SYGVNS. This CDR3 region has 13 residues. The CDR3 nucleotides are TGTGCCAGCAGTCAATCCGCAGGGCAGGAGCAGTTCTTC. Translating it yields CASSQSAGQEQFF.

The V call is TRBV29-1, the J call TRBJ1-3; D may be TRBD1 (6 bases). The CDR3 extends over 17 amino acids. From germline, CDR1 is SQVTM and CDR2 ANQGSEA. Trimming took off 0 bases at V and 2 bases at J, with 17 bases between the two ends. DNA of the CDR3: TGCAGCGTTGAAGAACGGGTCACAGGGTATCCTGGAAACACCATATATTTT. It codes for CSVEERVTGYPGNTIYF. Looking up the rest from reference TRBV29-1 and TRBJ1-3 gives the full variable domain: SAVISQKPSRDICQRGTSLTIQCQVDSQVTMMFWYRQQPGQSLTLIATANQGSEATYESGFVIDKFPISRPNLTFSTLTVSNMSPEDSSIYLCSVEERVTGYPGNTIYFGEGSWLTVV.

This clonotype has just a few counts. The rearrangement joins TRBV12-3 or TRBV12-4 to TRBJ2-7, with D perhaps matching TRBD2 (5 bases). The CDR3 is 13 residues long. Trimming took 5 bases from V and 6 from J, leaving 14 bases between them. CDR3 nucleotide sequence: TGTGCCAGCAGTCCCGAGCCTGCGGGCGAGCAGTACTTC. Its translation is CASSPEPAGEQYF.

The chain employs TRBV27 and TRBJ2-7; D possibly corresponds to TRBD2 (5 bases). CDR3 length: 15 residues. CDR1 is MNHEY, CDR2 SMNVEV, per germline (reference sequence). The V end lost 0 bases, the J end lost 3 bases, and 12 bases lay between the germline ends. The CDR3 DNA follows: TGTGCCAGCAGTTTATCCGGGGTGGGTGACTACGAGCAGTACTTC. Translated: CASSLSGVGDYEQYF.

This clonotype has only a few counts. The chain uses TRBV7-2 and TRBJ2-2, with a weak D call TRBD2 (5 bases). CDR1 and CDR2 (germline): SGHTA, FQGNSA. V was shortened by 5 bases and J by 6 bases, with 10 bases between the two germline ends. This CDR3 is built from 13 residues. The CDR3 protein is CASSRNGAGELFF. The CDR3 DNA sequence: TGTGCCAGCAGCCGAAACGGGGCCGGGGAGCTGTTTTTT.

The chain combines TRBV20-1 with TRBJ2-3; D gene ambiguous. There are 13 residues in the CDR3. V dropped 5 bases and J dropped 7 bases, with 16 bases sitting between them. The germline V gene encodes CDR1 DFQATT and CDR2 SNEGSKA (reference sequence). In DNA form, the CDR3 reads TGCAGTGCTGCCCTCGCGGCGCAACATACGCAGTATTTT. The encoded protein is CSAALAAQHTQYF.

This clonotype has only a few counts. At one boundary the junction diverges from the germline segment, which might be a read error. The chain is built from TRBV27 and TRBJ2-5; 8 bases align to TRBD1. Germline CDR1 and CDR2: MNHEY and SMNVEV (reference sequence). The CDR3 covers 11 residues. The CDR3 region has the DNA TGTGCCAGCCTACCCCGGCGGACAGGGAACTTC. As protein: CASLPRRTGNF.

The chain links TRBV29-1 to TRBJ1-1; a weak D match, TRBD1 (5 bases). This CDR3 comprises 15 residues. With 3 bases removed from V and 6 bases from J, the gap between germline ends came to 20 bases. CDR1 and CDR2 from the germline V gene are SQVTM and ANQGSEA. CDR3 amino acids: CSVDIRGGFGSEAFF. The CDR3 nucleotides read TGCAGCGTTGATATTAGGGGTGGGTTTGGATCTGAAGCTTTCTTT. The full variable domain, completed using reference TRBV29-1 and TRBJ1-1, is SAVISQKPSRDICQRGTSLTIQCQVDSQVTMMFWYRQQPGQSLTLIATANQGSEATYESGFVIDKFPISRPNLTFSTLTVSNMSPEDSSIYLCSVDIRGGFGSEAFFGQGTRLTVV.

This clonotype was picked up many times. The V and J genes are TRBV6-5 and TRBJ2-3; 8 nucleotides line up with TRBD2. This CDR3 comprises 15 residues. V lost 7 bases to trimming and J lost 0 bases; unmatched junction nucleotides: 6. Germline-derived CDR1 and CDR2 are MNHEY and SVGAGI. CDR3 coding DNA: TGTGCCAGCAATCAAGGCGGGAGGAGCACAGATACGCAGTATTTT. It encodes CASNQGGRSTDTQYF.

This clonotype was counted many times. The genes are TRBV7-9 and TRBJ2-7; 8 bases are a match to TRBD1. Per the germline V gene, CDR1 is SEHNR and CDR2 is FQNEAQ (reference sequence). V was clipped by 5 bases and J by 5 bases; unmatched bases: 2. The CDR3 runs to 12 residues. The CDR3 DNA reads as TGTGCCAGCAGCGAGACAGGGGACGAGCAGTACTTC. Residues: CASSETGDEQYF.

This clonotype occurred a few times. CDR3 sequence reads: CAWGTGNEKLFF. CDR3 nucleotide sequence: TGTGCCTGGGGGACAGGGAATGAAAAACTGTTTTTT. The chain joins TRBV30 to TRBJ1-4, with TRBD1 matching over 9 bases. The CDR3 spans 12 residues. Germline CDR1 reads GTSNPN; CDR2 reads SVGIG (reference sequence). The J segment lost 5 bases and the V segment lost 5 bases, leaving 0 bases of the junction unmatched.

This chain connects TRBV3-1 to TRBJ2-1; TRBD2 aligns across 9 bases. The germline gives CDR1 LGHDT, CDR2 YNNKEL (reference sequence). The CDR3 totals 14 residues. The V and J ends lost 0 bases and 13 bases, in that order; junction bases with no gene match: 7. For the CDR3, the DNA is TGTGCCAGCAGCCAAGATACTGGCGGGAGGGCCCAGTTCTTC. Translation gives CASSQDTGGRAQFF.

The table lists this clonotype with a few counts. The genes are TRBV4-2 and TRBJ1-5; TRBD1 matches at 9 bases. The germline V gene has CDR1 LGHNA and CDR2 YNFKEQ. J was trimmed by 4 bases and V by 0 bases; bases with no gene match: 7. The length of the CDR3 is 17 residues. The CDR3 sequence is CASSQEGQGVFNQPQHF. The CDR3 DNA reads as TGTGCCAGCAGCCAAGAGGGACAGGGAGTGTTTAATCAGCCCCAGCATTTT.

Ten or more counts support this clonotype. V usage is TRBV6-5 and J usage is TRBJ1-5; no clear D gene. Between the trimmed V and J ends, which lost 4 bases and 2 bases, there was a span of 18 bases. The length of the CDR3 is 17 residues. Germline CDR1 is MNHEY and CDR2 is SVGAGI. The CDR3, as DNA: TGTGCCAGCAGTTCCCGGAGGAGGACTATGGGCAATCAGCCCCAGCATTTT. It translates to CASSSRRRTMGNQPQHF.

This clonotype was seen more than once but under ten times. The CDR3 region is CASSLSSETQYF. The CDR3 DNA is TGTGCCAGCAGTTTATCGTCAGAGACCCAGTACTTC. The chain recombines TRBV28 with TRBJ2-5; no definite D call. The germline gives CDR1 MDHEN, CDR2 SYDVKM. The CDR3 has 12 amino acids. Trimming removed 1 base at V and 4 bases at J, with 4 bases between.

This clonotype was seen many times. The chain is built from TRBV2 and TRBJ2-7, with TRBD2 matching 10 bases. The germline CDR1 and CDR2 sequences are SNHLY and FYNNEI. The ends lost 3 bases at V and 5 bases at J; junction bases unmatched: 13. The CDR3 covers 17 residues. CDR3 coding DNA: TGTGCCAGCAGTGACCGACTAGCGGGCGTGACCGGGGACGAGCAGTACTTC. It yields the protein CASSDRLAGVTGDEQYF.

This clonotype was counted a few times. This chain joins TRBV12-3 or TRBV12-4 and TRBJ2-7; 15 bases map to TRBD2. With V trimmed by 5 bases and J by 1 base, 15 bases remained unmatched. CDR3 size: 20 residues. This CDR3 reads CASSPKGVGLAGGPSYEQYF. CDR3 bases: TGTGCCAGCAGTCCCAAGGGAGTAGGACTAGCGGGAGGGCCGTCCTACGAGCAGTACTTC.

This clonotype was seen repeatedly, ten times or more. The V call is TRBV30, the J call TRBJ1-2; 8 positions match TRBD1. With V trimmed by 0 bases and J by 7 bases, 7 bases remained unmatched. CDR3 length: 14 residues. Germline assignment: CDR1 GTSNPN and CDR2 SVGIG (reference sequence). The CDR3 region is CAWSVRDRSGGYTF. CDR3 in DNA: TGTGCCTGGAGTGTGCGGGACAGGTCGGGTGGCTACACCTTC.

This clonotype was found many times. CDR3 coding DNA: TGTGCCAGCAGCTCTTACCTTCTTTTCTTTGATAGCGGGAGTATGGGGCACACAGATACGCAGTATTTT. Protein product: CASSSYLLFFDSGSMGHTDTQYF. The rearrangement links TRBV7-2 to TRBJ2-3; 9 nucleotides match TRBD2. The CDR3 is 23 residues long. Trimming cost V 4 bases and J 2 bases; bases outside gene matches: 28. Looked up from germline, CDR1 is SGHTA and CDR2 is FQGNSA.

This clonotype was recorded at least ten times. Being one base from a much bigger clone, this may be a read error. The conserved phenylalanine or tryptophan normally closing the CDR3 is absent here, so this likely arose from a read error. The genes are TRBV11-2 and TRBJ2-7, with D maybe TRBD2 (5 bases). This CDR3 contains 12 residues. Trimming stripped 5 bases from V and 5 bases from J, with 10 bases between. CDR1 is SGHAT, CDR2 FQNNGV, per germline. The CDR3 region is CASSLTRNEQYL. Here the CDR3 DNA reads TGTGCCAGCAGCCTTACTAGGAACGAGCAGTACTTA.

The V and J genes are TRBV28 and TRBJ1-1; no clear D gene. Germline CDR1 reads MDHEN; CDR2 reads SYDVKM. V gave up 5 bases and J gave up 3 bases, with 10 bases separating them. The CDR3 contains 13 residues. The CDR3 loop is CASSKQWDTEAFF. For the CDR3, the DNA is TGTGCCAGCAGTAAACAGTGGGACACTGAAGCTTTCTTT.

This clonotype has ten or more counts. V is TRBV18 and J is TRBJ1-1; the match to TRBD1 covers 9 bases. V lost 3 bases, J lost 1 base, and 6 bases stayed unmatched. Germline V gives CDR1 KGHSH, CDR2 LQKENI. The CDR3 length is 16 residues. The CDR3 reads CASSPGTGPANTEAFF. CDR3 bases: TGTGCCAGCTCACCCGGGACAGGGCCCGCGAACACTGAAGCTTTCTTT.

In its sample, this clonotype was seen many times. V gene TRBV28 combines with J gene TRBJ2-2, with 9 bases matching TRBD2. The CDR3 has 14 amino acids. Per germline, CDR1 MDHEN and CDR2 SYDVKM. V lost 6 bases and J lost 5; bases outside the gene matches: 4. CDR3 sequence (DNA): TGTGCCAGCAGAACTAGCGGGTTGACCGGGGAGCTGTTTTTT. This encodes CASRTSGLTGELFF.